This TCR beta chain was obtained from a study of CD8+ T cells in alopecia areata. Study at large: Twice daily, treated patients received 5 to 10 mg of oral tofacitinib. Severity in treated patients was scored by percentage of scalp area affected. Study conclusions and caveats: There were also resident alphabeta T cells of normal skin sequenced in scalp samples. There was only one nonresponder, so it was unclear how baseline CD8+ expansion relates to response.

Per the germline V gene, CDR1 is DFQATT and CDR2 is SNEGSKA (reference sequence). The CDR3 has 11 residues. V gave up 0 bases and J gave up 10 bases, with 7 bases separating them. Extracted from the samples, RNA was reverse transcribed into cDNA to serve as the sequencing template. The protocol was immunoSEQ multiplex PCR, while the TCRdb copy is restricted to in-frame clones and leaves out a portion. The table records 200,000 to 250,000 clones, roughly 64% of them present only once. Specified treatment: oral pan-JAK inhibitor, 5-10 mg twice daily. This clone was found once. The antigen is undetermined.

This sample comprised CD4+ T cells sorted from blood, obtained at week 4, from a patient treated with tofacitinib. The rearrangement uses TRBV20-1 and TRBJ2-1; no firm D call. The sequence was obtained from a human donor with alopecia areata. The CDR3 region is CSARDVREQFF. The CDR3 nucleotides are TGCAGTGCTAGAGATGTAAGGGAGCAGTTCTTC.